These 6 T cell receptor beta chains originate from one sample sequenced in a study of molecular identifiers for immune sequencing clone quantification. TCRdb ran MiXCR on the PCR reads and lists one entry per CDR3 protein. The sample lists roughly 71,000 distinct CDR3 sequences; about a fifth were seen once. Input material: naive CD8+ T cells from blood, with Jurkat cell RNA spiked in. The subset was: FACS-sorted CD8+CD4-CCR7+CD45RA+ naive T cells. The receptors shown here come from a human donor in good health. Some libraries in this study had Jurkat cell RNA spiked in.

The chain joins TRBV6-5 to TRBJ2-4; 7 bases are shared with TRBD1. The CDR3 has 16 residues. Germline assignment: CDR1 MNHEY and CDR2 SVGAGI. Trimming at V came to 5 bases and at J to 9 bases, leaving 16 bases not matched to a gene. The CDR3 region is CASSPSQGDGLSIQYF. Here the CDR3 DNA reads TGTGCCAGCAGTCCCTCCCAGGGGGACGGATTGAGCATTCAGTACTTC.

This clonotype has ten or more counts. V usage is TRBV15 and J usage is TRBJ2-3; 9 bases align to TRBD2. CDR3 size: 16 residues. V shed 2 bases, J shed 2 bases, and the junction held 5 bases outside the gene matches. Germline V CDR1 and CDR2: LNHNV, YYDKDF (reference sequence). The CDR3 sequence: CATSRLGLAFTDTQYF. The CDR3 DNA reads TGTGCCACCAGCAGACTAGGACTAGCGTTCACAGATACGCAGTATTTT.

This clonotype was seen only a few times. V gene TRBV3-1 combines with J gene TRBJ2-1; possibly TRBD1 for D (5 bases). Germline V CDR1 and CDR2: LGHDT, YNNKEL (reference sequence). This CDR3 contains 17 residues. V lost 3 bases to trimming and J lost 0 bases, with 15 bases between them. In DNA, the CDR3 is TGTGCCAGCAGCCACTCCCTGAGGACAAGCTCCTACAATGAGCAGTTCTTC. Amino acids: CASSHSLRTSSYNEQFF.

This chain uses TRBV28 with TRBJ1-2; 9 nucleotides line up with TRBD1. Trimming at V came to 3 bases and at J to 7 bases, leaving 6 bases not matched to a gene. The germline V gene encodes CDR1 MDHEN and CDR2 SYDVKM. The CDR3 runs to 14 residues. The CDR3 here is CASSFQNRGLGYTF. CDR3 nucleotide sequence: TGTGCCAGCAGTTTCCAAAACAGGGGGCTTGGCTACACCTTC.

This clonotype was seen many times. The V and J genes are TRBV27 and TRBJ2-3; the D is unclear. Germline V gives CDR1 MNHEY, CDR2 SMNVEV (reference sequence). The ends were cut back, 2 bases at V and 6 bases at J, with 3 bases in the middle. This CDR3 is 11 amino acids long. The CDR3 reads CASSLMDTQYF. Here the CDR3 DNA reads TGTGCCAGCAGTTTAATGGATACGCAGTATTTT.

Concerning this clonotype: A single base separates this from a much larger clone, so it may be a read error. CDR3 loop: CASSYSRGVTGAFF. The CDR3 DNA follows: TGTGCCAGCAGTTACTCCAGGGGGGTTACTGGAGCTTTCTTT. This chain links TRBV6-5 with TRBJ1-1; TRBD1 matches at 7 bases. The length of the CDR3 is 14 residues. Per the germline V gene, CDR1 is MNHEY and CDR2 is SVGAGI.